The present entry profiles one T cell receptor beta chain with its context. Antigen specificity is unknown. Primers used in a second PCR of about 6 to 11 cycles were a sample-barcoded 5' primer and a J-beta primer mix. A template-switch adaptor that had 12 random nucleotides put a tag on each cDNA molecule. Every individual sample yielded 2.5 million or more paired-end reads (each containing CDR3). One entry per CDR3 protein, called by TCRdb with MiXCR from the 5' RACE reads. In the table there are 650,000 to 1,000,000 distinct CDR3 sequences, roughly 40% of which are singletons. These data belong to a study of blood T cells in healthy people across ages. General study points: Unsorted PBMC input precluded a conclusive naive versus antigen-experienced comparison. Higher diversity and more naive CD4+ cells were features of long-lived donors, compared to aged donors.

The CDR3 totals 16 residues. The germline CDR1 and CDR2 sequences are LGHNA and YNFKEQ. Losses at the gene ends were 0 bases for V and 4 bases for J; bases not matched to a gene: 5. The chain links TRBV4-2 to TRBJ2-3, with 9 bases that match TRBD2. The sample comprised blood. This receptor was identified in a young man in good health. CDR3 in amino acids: CASSQEASGVPDTQYF. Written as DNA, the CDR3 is TGTGCCAGCAGCCAAGAGGCTAGCGGGGTACCAGATACGCAGTATTTT.